This is a list of T cell receptor beta chains from one sample in a study of blood T cell repertoires in COVID-19. Method: immunoSEQ multiplex PCR; TCRdb's copy keeps in-frame clones and lacks some. The data contain 150,000 to 200,000 clones, about 84% of them singletons. The source material was PBMCs or T cells enriched from blood (not recorded which). These TCRs come from a middle-aged man who had recovered from COVID-19. Each CDR3 is given with its conserved first and last residue. Fields, in order: CDR3 DNA, CDR3 protein, D gene, V gene, J gene, clone size. The D gene is left open where the match is weak. Rows may omit the clone size; those that give it use once, few, many or a size class.

cdr3_nt: TGCAGCGTTGTAGGGGGCGTCACAGATACGCAGTATTTT
cdr3_aa: CSVVGGVTDTQYF
d_call: TRBD1
v_call: TRBV29-1
j_call: TRBJ2-3
clone_size: many

cdr3_nt: TGTGCCAGTAGGTGGAAGAGCGTGGGACAGGTGGGAAACACCATATATTTT
cdr3_aa: CASRWKSVGQVGNTIYF
d_call: TRBD1
v_call: TRBV19
j_call: TRBJ1-3
clone_size: .

cdr3_nt: TGTGCCAGTAGTCAGGGGATCAGCAATCAGCCCCAGCATTTT
cdr3_aa: CASSQGISNQPQHF
d_call: .
v_call: TRBV19
j_call: TRBJ1-5
clone_size: .

cdr3_nt: TGTGCCAGCAGGCCCGGGACACGGGGTTCTGGGGCCAACGTCCTGACTTTC
cdr3_aa: CASRPGTRGSGANVLTF
d_call: .
v_call: TRBV27
j_call: TRBJ2-6
clone_size: .

cdr3_nt: TGTGCCAGCAAGGCCGGGGGGACAAAAGATACGCAGTATTTT
cdr3_aa: CASKAGGTKDTQYF
d_call: .
v_call: TRBV9
j_call: TRBJ2-3
clone_size: .

cdr3_nt: TGTGCCAGCAGCCATCTACTACGGGAGCAGTTCTTC
cdr3_aa: CASSHLLREQFF
d_call: .
v_call: TRBV14
j_call: TRBJ2-1
clone_size: once

cdr3_nt: TGTGCCAGCAGCGCCCGGGACAAGAGGACTGAAGCTTTCTTT
cdr3_aa: CASSARDKRTEAFF
d_call: .
v_call: TRBV9
j_call: TRBJ1-1
clone_size: .

cdr3_nt: TGTGCCAGCAGCTTAGGAGGAGGGGTAGGCTACACCTTC
cdr3_aa: CASSLGGGVGYTF
d_call: .
v_call: TRBV7-2
j_call: TRBJ1-2
clone_size: few

cdr3_nt: TGCAGTGCTAGAGATGAGACTGAAGCTTTCTTT
cdr3_aa: CSARDETEAFF
d_call: .
v_call: TRBV20-1
j_call: TRBJ1-1
clone_size: .

cdr3_nt: TGTGCCAGCAGCCGACATAAATCCGGGACAGCTAATGAAAAACTGTTTTTT
cdr3_aa: CASSRHKSGTANEKLFF
d_call: TRBD1
v_call: TRBV5-8
j_call: TRBJ1-4
clone_size: .

cdr3_nt: TGTGCCACCAGCAGTGCTAACAGAGAAGCTTTCTTT
cdr3_aa: CATSSANREAFF
d_call: .
v_call: TRBV15
j_call: TRBJ1-1
clone_size: few

cdr3_nt: TGTGCCAGCAGTCCGCAGTCGACAGGCCATAATTCACCCCTCCACTTT
cdr3_aa: CASSPQSTGHNSPLHF
d_call: .
v_call: TRBV27
j_call: TRBJ1-6
clone_size: .

cdr3_nt: TGCGCCAGCAGCCAAGGAAATAGCGACAGGTTTAATGAAAAACTGTTTTTT
cdr3_aa: CASSQGNSDRFNEKLFF
d_call: .
v_call: TRBV4-3
j_call: TRBJ1-4
clone_size: few

cdr3_nt: TGTGCCAGCAGCTGGGGGGGAGCCAACACCGGGGAGCTGTTTTTT
cdr3_aa: CASSWGGANTGELFF
d_call: TRBD2
v_call: TRBV5-8
j_call: TRBJ2-2
clone_size: .

cdr3_nt: TGTGCCAGCAGCGCGCGACAGGGGGCCGGTGAAGCTTTCTTT
cdr3_aa: CASSARQGAGEAFF
d_call: TRBD1
v_call: TRBV7-2
j_call: TRBJ1-1
clone_size: once

cdr3_nt: TGTGCCTGGAGTGAGGGGTACACCATATATTTT
cdr3_aa: CAWSEGYTIYF
d_call: .
v_call: TRBV30
j_call: TRBJ1-3
clone_size: few

cdr3_nt: TGTGCCAGCAGCGTAGTGGGTCTAGCGGGGGGAGATACGCAGTATTTT
cdr3_aa: CASSVVGLAGGDTQYF
d_call: TRBD2
v_call: TRBV9
j_call: TRBJ2-3
clone_size: .

cdr3_nt: TGTGCCAGCAGTGTGGAACTACATAGCAATCAGCCCCAGCATTTT
cdr3_aa: CASSVELHSNQPQHF
d_call: .
v_call: TRBV2
j_call: TRBJ1-5
clone_size: once

cdr3_nt: TGTGCCAGCAGTTCAGGGGGGCGCATCTACGAGCAGTACTTC
cdr3_aa: CASSSGGRIYEQYF
d_call: .
v_call: TRBV28
j_call: TRBJ2-7
clone_size: .

cdr3_nt: TGTGCCAGCGCGGGGTTGCGGGGGTACAATGAGCAGTTCTTC
cdr3_aa: CASAGLRGYNEQFF
d_call: TRBD2
v_call: TRBV27
j_call: TRBJ2-1
clone_size: .

cdr3_nt: TGTGCCAGCAGCTTAGGACTAGCGGGGTGGGATGACTACAATGAGCAGTTCTTC
cdr3_aa: CASSLGLAGWDDYNEQFF
d_call: TRBD2
v_call: TRBV11-2
j_call: TRBJ2-1
clone_size: .

cdr3_nt: TGTGCCAGCAGGGCCAACGACAGGGGGGATGGCTACACCTTC
cdr3_aa: CASRANDRGDGYTF
d_call: TRBD1
v_call: TRBV6-5
j_call: TRBJ1-2
clone_size: .

cdr3_nt: TGTGCCAGTAGGCCCCAGTGGGGCGCGGAAAGCAATCAGCCCCAGCATTTT
cdr3_aa: CASRPQWGAESNQPQHF
d_call: .
v_call: TRBV19
j_call: TRBJ1-5
clone_size: few

cdr3_nt: TGTGCCAGCCGGGACAGTAACGCGGTTGAGACCCAGTACTTC
cdr3_aa: CASRDSNAVETQYF
d_call: TRBD1
v_call: TRBV3-1/TRBV3-2
j_call: TRBJ2-5
clone_size: .

cdr3_nt: TGTGCCAGCAGCTCCGTTGGTGGGACAGGCAGCACCTACGAGCAGTACTTC
cdr3_aa: CASSSVGGTGSTYEQYF
d_call: TRBD1
v_call: TRBV5-6
j_call: TRBJ2-7
clone_size: .

cdr3_nt: TGCGCCAGCAGCCAAGATCCCCGCCTCTACTACGAGCAGTACTTC
cdr3_aa: CASSQDPRLYYEQYF
d_call: .
v_call: TRBV4-1
j_call: TRBJ2-7
clone_size: .

cdr3_nt: TGTGCCAGCCGCAGGGGTCCCGGGGAGCTGTTTTTT
cdr3_aa: CASRRGPGELFF
d_call: .
v_call: TRBV19
j_call: TRBJ2-2
clone_size: .

cdr3_nt: TGTGCCAGTAGACAACAGCGGGGGGGCTCGTACGAGCAGTACTTC
cdr3_aa: CASRQQRGGSYEQYF
d_call: TRBD2
v_call: TRBV19
j_call: TRBJ2-7
clone_size: .

cdr3_nt: TGTGCCAGCAGCTTAGACAGGAATCAGCCCCAGCATTTT
cdr3_aa: CASSLDRNQPQHF
d_call: .
v_call: TRBV7-3
j_call: TRBJ1-5
clone_size: .

cdr3_nt: TGTGCCAGCAGGAGCGGGGGGGCCTGGAATGAGCAGTTCTTC
cdr3_aa: CASRSGGAWNEQFF
d_call: TRBD2
v_call: TRBV6-5
j_call: TRBJ2-1
clone_size: once

cdr3_nt: TGCGCCAGCAGCCGAGACGACACCCAGGGTGGCTACACCTTC
cdr3_aa: CASSRDDTQGGYTF
d_call: .
v_call: TRBV5-1
j_call: TRBJ1-2
clone_size: .

cdr3_nt: TGTGCCAGCAGCCCCGGGACAGGGAGTCTCTTTTCCGAGACCCAGTACTTC
cdr3_aa: CASSPGTGSLFSETQYF
d_call: TRBD1
v_call: TRBV3-1/TRBV3-2
j_call: TRBJ2-5
clone_size: .

cdr3_nt: TGTGCCAGTAGTATAGACCCCCCCTTCTCGACAGGAGCGAACACCGGGGAGCTGTTTTTT
cdr3_aa: CASSIDPPFSTGANTGELFF
d_call: .
v_call: TRBV19
j_call: TRBJ2-2
clone_size: .

cdr3_nt: TGTGCCAGCAGCGTCCTCCTGGGAGGGACTGAAGCTTTCTTT
cdr3_aa: CASSVLLGGTEAFF
d_call: .
v_call: TRBV9
j_call: TRBJ1-1
clone_size: once

cdr3_nt: TGTGCCAGCAGCCGCGCCAACAGGGATGGGACTGAAGCTTTCTTT
cdr3_aa: CASSRANRDGTEAFF
d_call: .
v_call: TRBV28
j_call: TRBJ1-1
clone_size: .

cdr3_nt: TGTGCCAGCAGCTTCGCGGGTGGCACTGAAGCTTTCTTT
cdr3_aa: CASSFAGGTEAFF
d_call: .
v_call: TRBV7-9
j_call: TRBJ1-1
clone_size: .

cdr3_nt: TGTGCCAGCAGTGTTCAGGATACGCAGTATTTT
cdr3_aa: CASSVQDTQYF
d_call: .
v_call: TRBV2
j_call: TRBJ2-3
clone_size: .

cdr3_nt: TGCGCCAGCAGCTTACAGGATCGGAACTATGGCTACACCTTC
cdr3_aa: CASSLQDRNYGYTF
d_call: .
v_call: TRBV5-1
j_call: TRBJ1-2
clone_size: .

cdr3_nt: TGTGCCAGCAGTTACGCGGGAGGCTATGGCTACACCTTC
cdr3_aa: CASSYAGGYGYTF
d_call: .
v_call: TRBV6-2/TRBV6-3
j_call: TRBJ1-2
clone_size: .

cdr3_nt: TGTGCCACCAGTGACCCCGGGCGGGGCAGGGCTTCGGGAGGCTACACCTTC
cdr3_aa: CATSDPGRGRASGGYTF
d_call: .
v_call: TRBV24-1
j_call: TRBJ1-2
clone_size: .

cdr3_nt: TGCGCCAGCAGCCAAGAGGGGCGGACAGTTAGCTCCTACGAGCAGTACTTC
cdr3_aa: CASSQEGRTVSSYEQYF
d_call: .
v_call: TRBV4-1
j_call: TRBJ2-7
clone_size: .

cdr3_nt: TGTGCCAGCAGCTTAGCCTTGCGGATAGCGGGGGGGTTAGCCTACGAGCAGTACTTC
cdr3_aa: CASSLALRIAGGLAYEQYF
d_call: TRBD2
v_call: TRBV7-9
j_call: TRBJ2-7
clone_size: .

cdr3_nt: TGTGCCAGCAGCTCGAGGCCGGCAAGCTCTGGAAACACCATATATTTT
cdr3_aa: CASSSRPASSGNTIYF
d_call: .
v_call: TRBV7-9
j_call: TRBJ1-3
clone_size: few

cdr3_nt: TGTGCCAGCAGCCCCCGGGACAGGGATGTGAATGAGCAGTTCTTC
cdr3_aa: CASSPRDRDVNEQFF
d_call: TRBD1
v_call: TRBV7-8
j_call: TRBJ2-1
clone_size: few

cdr3_nt: TGTGCCAGCATCGACAGGGGCGGTGAAGAGACCCAGTACTTC
cdr3_aa: CASIDRGGEETQYF
d_call: TRBD1
v_call: TRBV6-5
j_call: TRBJ2-5
clone_size: .

cdr3_nt: TGTGCCAGCTCACCTACGGCCGGGTCGGGGGGCACCGGGGAGCTGTTTTTT
cdr3_aa: CASSPTAGSGGTGELFF
d_call: TRBD2
v_call: TRBV18
j_call: TRBJ2-2
clone_size: .

cdr3_nt: TGTGCCAGGGAGGCGGACTCCGACGCTAATGAGCAGTTCTTC
cdr3_aa: CAREADSDANEQFF
d_call: .
v_call: TRBV2
j_call: TRBJ2-1
clone_size: many

cdr3_nt: TGTGCCAGCAGCGTAGGGGGCAGGGGGATAAAGACTTTCTTT
cdr3_aa: CASSVGGRGIKTFF
d_call: TRBD1
v_call: TRBV9
j_call: TRBJ1-1
clone_size: .

cdr3_nt: TGCGCCAGCAGCTTTAACACACAGGGACAGGGGGGGGATACGCAGTATTTT
cdr3_aa: CASSFNTQGQGGDTQYF
d_call: TRBD1
v_call: TRBV5-1
j_call: TRBJ2-3
clone_size: .

cdr3_nt: TGTGCCAGCATTGGACAGGGGGCGGCATACGGTGAAGCTTTCTTT
cdr3_aa: CASIGQGAAYGEAFF
d_call: TRBD1
v_call: TRBV2
j_call: TRBJ1-1
clone_size: .

cdr3_nt: TGTGCCACCACCGGGAACCTAAATCAGCCCCAGCATTTT
cdr3_aa: CATTGNLNQPQHF
d_call: .
v_call: TRBV10-3
j_call: TRBJ1-5
clone_size: .

cdr3_nt: TGTGCCAGCAGTCCTTTGGGGAGGGGAGCCGGCAAAAACATTCAGTACTTC
cdr3_aa: CASSPLGRGAGKNIQYF
d_call: TRBD2
v_call: TRBV27
j_call: TRBJ2-4
clone_size: .

cdr3_nt: TGTGCCAGCAGTTCGCCAGGGACTAGCCAAGAGACCCAGTACTTC
cdr3_aa: CASSSPGTSQETQYF
d_call: TRBD2
v_call: TRBV6-5
j_call: TRBJ2-5
clone_size: .

cdr3_nt: TGTGCCAGCAGCTTGGCAGGGGTGGCAGGGATGGGCTACACCTTC
cdr3_aa: CASSLAGVAGMGYTF
d_call: .
v_call: TRBV5-4
j_call: TRBJ1-2
clone_size: .